The rows below give T cell receptor beta chains drawn from one sample of a study of shared clonotypes between healthy human individuals. Method: immunoSEQ multiplex PCR; TCRdb's copy keeps in-frame clones and lacks some. The data show approximately 1,500,000 clones, nearly 99% seen once. Sequencing was done on a sample of naive CD4+ T cells sorted from blood. These receptors came from a man aged 25-45 years in good health. Each CDR3 is given with its conserved first and last residue. D genes are given only for firm matches. Clone size, where shown, is once, few, many, or a class for clones that have expanded.

d_call j_call cdr3_length clone_size v_call cdr3_nt cdr3_aa
. TRBJ2-5 13 . TRBV7-9 TGTGCCAGCAGCAACGGACCGAGGGAGACCCAGTACTTC CASSNGPRETQYF
TRBD1 TRBJ2-7 14 . TRBV5-1 TGCGCCAGTCGCAATGGGACAGGGGGCGTTGAGCAGTACTTC CASRNGTGGVEQYF
. TRBJ2-3 14 . TRBV7-3 TGTGCCAGCAGCCCCGGGAGATCCACAGATACGCAGTATTTT CASSPGRSTDTQYF
TRBD2 TRBJ2-1 16 . TRBV29-1 TGCAGCGTTGACGGTGGGGGGACTAGCTCGGTTAATGAGCAGTTCTTC CSVDGGGTSSVNEQFF
. TRBJ2-7 13 . TRBV27 TGTGCCAGCCGGCGGTTGGGTGTCTACGAGCAGTACTTC CASRRLGVYEQYF
. TRBJ2-1 11 . TRBV29-1 TGCAGCGTAAGACAGGCGGGCGAGCAGTTCTTC CSVRQAGEQFF
TRBD1 TRBJ1-5 15 . TRBV27 TGTGCCAGCAGTTTAGGACAGGCCTACAATCAGCCCCAGCATTTT CASSLGQAYNQPQHF
TRBD1 TRBJ2-7 14 . TRBV28 TGTGCCACAGATACAGGGGCCCCCCACTACGAGCAGTACTTC CATDTGAPHYEQYF
. TRBJ2-7 13 . TRBV7-2 TGTGCCAGCAGCTTATCGGGGTCCTACGAGCAGTACTTC CASSLSGSYEQYF
. TRBJ1-1 15 . TRBV9 TGTGCCAGCAGCGCCTCGGGGACACCCACAACTGAAGCTTTCTTT CASSASGTPTTEAFF
TRBD1 TRBJ1-1 15 . TRBV7-9 TGTGCCAGCAGCTTAGCAGGGACAGGGGGCACTGAAGCTTTCTTT CASSLAGTGGTEAFF
. TRBJ2-2 13 . TRBV27 TGTGCCAGCAGTTATTGGGATGTCGGGGAGCTGTTTTTT CASSYWDVGELFF
TRBD2 TRBJ2-1 15 . TRBV19 TGTGCCAGTAGTATACTAGCGGGATTAGGCTATGAGCAGTTCTTC CASSILAGLGYEQFF
TRBD2 TRBJ2-3 16 . TRBV11-2 TGTGCCAGCAGCTTAGGGGCGGGAGGGAGCACAGATACGCAGTATTTT CASSLGAGGSTDTQYF
TRBD2 TRBJ2-2 17 . TRBV7-6 TGTGCCAGCAGCTTACAAAGGCTAGCGGGAGCCACCGGGGAGCTGTTTTTT CASSLQRLAGATGELFF
TRBD2 TRBJ2-2 16 . TRBV28 TGTGCCAGCAGTACTAGCGGGAGAGGTCTACCCGGGGAGCTGTTTTTT CASSTSGRGLPGELFF
TRBD2 TRBJ2-3 17 once TRBV19 TGTGCCAGTAGCGACTCCGGGACTAGCGGGAGTTGGGATACGCAGTATTTT CASSDSGTSGSWDTQYF
. TRBJ1-1 15 once TRBV5-1 TGCGCCAGCAGCTCGGGAGTCGGCACGAACACTGAAGCTTTCTTT CASSSGVGTNTEAFF
TRBD1 TRBJ1-2 15 . TRBV19 TGTGCCAGTAGTACTTCCGGGACAGGGCACTATGGCTACACCTTC CASSTSGTGHYGYTF
. TRBJ1-1 15 . TRBV4-2 TGTGCCAGCAGCCAAGAAGGGAGGGGAGGAGGTGAAGCTTTCTTT CASSQEGRGGGEAFF
. TRBJ1-4 15 . TRBV28 TGTGCCAGCAGTCCTCGGGACGGATCTCCTGAAAAACTGTTTTTT CASSPRDGSPEKLFF
TRBD1 TRBJ2-7 14 . TRBV19 TGTGCCAGTAGTATACCGGACAGGTGGTACGAGCAGTACTTC CASSIPDRWYEQYF
. TRBJ2-6 18 . TRBV18 TGTGCCAGCTCACCGTTCGGGGGGCTGAGCTCTGGGGCCAACGTCCTGACTTTC CASSPFGGLSSGANVLTF
TRBD1 TRBJ1-2 15 . TRBV18 TGTGCCAGCTCACCGGAGGGGGCGCTTAACTATGGCTACACCTTC CASSPEGALNYGYTF
TRBD2 TRBJ2-3 19 . TRBV9 TGTGCCAGCAGCGGACTAGCGGGGGGACCAGACTCTGGCACAGATACGCAGTATTTT CASSGLAGGPDSGTDTQYF
. TRBJ2-2 16 . TRBV2 TGTGCCAGCAGCGATATACAGGTTGCGAACACCGGGGAGCTGTTTTTT CASSDIQVANTGELFF
. TRBJ2-7 14 . TRBV5-5 TGTGCCAGCAGCTTGGATTTCAGGACCTACGAGCAGTACTTC CASSLDFRTYEQYF
. TRBJ1-4 14 once TRBV6-1 TGTGCCAGCCAGACAGGTCCGACTAATGAAAAACTGTTTTTT CASQTGPTNEKLFF
TRBD1 TRBJ1-2 16 . TRBV7-9 TGTGCCAGCAGCTCCTTTAACAGGGGGCAGGGCTATGGCTACACCTTC CASSSFNRGQGYGYTF
TRBD2 TRBJ2-7 14 . TRBV5-1 TGCGCCAGCAGATCCACTAGCGGGAGCACCGAGCAGTACTTC CASRSTSGSTEQYF
. TRBJ1-1 15 . TRBV5-1 TGCGCCAGCAGCTTGTCTAAGGATTTAGGCACTGAAGCTTTCTTT CASSLSKDLGTEAFF
. TRBJ2-1 16 once TRBV7-2 TGTGCCAGCAGCTTAACGGCGGGGAGCTCCTACAATGAGCAGTTCTTC CASSLTAGSSYNEQFF
. TRBJ2-6 17 . TRBV5-1 TGCGCCAGCAGCTTGGATGGGGGGAGCGCTGGGGCCAACGTCCTGACTTTC CASSLDGGSAGANVLTF
TRBD1 TRBJ2-1 13 . TRBV11-2 TGTGCCAGCAGCTTAAGGGGACAGGGAGTGCAGTTCTTC CASSLRGQGVQFF
TRBD2 TRBJ2-7 15 few TRBV27 TGTGCCAGCAGTCAAGACAGCGGGAGCTCCTACGAGCAGTACTTC CASSQDSGSSYEQYF
. TRBJ1-5 14 . TRBV18 TGTGCCAGCTCACCGACAGGATACAATCAGCCCCAGCATTTT CASSPTGYNQPQHF
. TRBJ1-1 13 . TRBV6-6 TGTGCCAGCAGTTCCCAAGTGAACACTGAAGCTTTCTTT CASSSQVNTEAFF
TRBD2 TRBJ2-7 15 . TRBV7-9 TGTGCCAGCAGCTTACGGGGGGGAAGCTCCTACGAGCAGTACTTC CASSLRGGSSYEQYF
. TRBJ2-5 15 . TRBV6-6 TGTGCCAGCTGTCCCAACGGAGGGATTCGGGAGACCCAGTACTTC CASCPNGGIRETQYF
. TRBJ2-2 14 . TRBV5-1 TGCGCCAGCAGCGTATCAGGGACGCCCGGGGAGCTGTTTTTT CASSVSGTPGELFF
TRBD2 TRBJ2-7 14 once TRBV11-2 TGTGCCAGCAGCGGGACTAGCGGGAGTTACGAGCAGTACTTC CASSGTSGSYEQYF
. TRBJ2-1 15 . TRBV30 TGTGCCTGGAGTCGTTGGGGAAGCTCCTACAATGAGCAGTTCTTC CAWSRWGSSYNEQFF